The source of this T cell receptor beta chain is a study of vaccination effects on CD4 cells after COVID-19. Overall study context: Two convalescent patients provided samples 16 days and one week prevaccination.

TCRdb's table, derived via immunoSEQ multiplex PCR, lists solely in-frame clones and lacks some. The sample consists of about 36,000 clones, about 73% of them appearing once. Peptide-pool stimulation followed by sequencing identified expanded antigen-specific CD4+ clonotypes in the ViraFEST assay. The culture ran for approximately 10 days, and then CD4+ T cells were isolated. PCR showed that the person got SARS-CoV-2 infection at some point between March and December 2020. This clone is medium-sized within its sample. The antigen is undetermined. The CDR3 contains 15 residues. Trimming cost V 6 bases and J 4 bases; bases outside gene matches: 9. Germline CDR1 is SGDLS and CDR2 is YYNGEE.

This TCR derives from a human donor who had a prior SARS-CoV-2 infection. The V call is TRBV9, the J call TRBJ2-5; 10 nucleotides line up with TRBD2. The starting material was CD4+ T cells from PBMCs cultured with HCoV-NL63 spike peptides, obtained before COVID-19 vaccination. CDR3 loop: CASTPIAGGLETQYF. The CDR3 bases are TGTGCCAGCACCCCGATAGCGGGAGGTTTAGAGACCCAGTACTTC.